These 3 T cell receptor beta chains were all obtained from the same sample, sequenced in a study of blood T cell repertoires in COVID-19. Method: immunoSEQ multiplex PCR; TCRdb's copy keeps in-frame clones and lacks some. The sample consists of 100,000 to 150,000 clones, 87% of them appearing once. What was sequenced was peripheral blood. The receptors were gathered from a woman aged 50 to 65 with acute or convalescent COVID-19.

This sequence joins TRBV7-2 and TRBJ1-2; 8 bases fit TRBD1. The CDR3 length is 14 residues. V trimming: 5 bases; J trimming: 2 bases; junction bases outside the gene matches: 4. The germline CDR1 and CDR2 sequences are SGHTA and FQGNSA. DNA of the CDR3: TGTGCCAGCAGCACCCGGACAGGGAACTATGGCTACACCTTC. Translating gives CASSTRTGNYGYTF.

CDR3 in DNA: TGTGCCAGCAGCCTGACGAGCGGACCCTACGAGCAGTACTTC. This gives the protein CASSLTSGPYEQYF. V usage is TRBV14 and J usage is TRBJ2-7; D may be TRBD2 (5 bases). Germline V gene sequence: CDR1 SGHDN, CDR2 FVKESK. The V end lost 4 bases, the J end lost 2 bases, and 12 bases lay between the germline ends. The CDR3 loop spans 14 amino acids.

The gene calls are TRBV27 and TRBJ2-7; TRBD1 is a possible D gene (5 bases). Germline-derived CDR1 and CDR2 are MNHEY and SMNVEV (reference sequence). CDR3 length: 16 residues. Trimming took 3 bases from V and 7 from J, leaving 22 bases between them. The CDR3 sequence is CASSLSDSPKVDEQYF. The CDR3 coding sequence is TGTGCCAGCAGTTTGAGTGACAGTCCCAAAGTTGATGAGCAGTACTTC.